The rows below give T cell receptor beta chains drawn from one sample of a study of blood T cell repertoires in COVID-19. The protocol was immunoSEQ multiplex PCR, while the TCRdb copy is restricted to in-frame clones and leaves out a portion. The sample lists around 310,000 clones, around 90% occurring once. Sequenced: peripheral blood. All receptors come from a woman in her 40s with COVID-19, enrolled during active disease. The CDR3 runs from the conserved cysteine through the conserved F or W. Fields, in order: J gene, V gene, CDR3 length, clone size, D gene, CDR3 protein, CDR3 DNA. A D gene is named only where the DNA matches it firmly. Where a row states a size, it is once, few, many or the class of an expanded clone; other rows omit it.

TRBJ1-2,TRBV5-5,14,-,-,CASSLSGGDHGYTF,TGTGCCAGCAGCTTAAGTGGAGGGGACCACGGCTACACCTTC
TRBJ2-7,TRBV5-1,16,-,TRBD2,CASSLASGGDSYEQYF,TGCGCCAGCAGCTTGGCTAGCGGGGGCGACTCCTACGAGCAGTACTTC
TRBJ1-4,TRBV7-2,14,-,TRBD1,CASKQGATNEKLFF,TGTGCCAGCAAACAGGGGGCAACTAATGAAAAACTGTTTTTT
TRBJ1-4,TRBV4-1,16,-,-,CASSPPPGGGGEKLFF,TGCGCCAGCAGCCCCCCTCCGGGTGGGGGAGGTGAAAAACTGTTTTTT
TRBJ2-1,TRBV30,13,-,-,CAWSTGSPNEQFF,TGTGCCTGGAGTACGGGGTCACCCAATGAGCAGTTCTTC
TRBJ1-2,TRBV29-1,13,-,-,CSVEGETRFDYTF,TGCAGCGTTGAAGGTGAGACAAGGTTCGACTACACCTTC
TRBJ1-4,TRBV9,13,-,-,CASSVGPGEKLFF,TGTGCCAGCAGCGTAGGACCGGGGGAAAAACTGTTTTTT
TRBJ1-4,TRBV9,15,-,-,CASSAMGGTNEKLFF,TGTGCCAGCAGCGCGATGGGGGGTACTAATGAAAAACTGTTTTTT
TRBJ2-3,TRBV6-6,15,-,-,CASTLQGISTDTQYF,TGTGCCAGCACTTTACAGGGAATAAGCACAGATACGCAGTATTTT
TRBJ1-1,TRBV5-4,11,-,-,CASSQNTEAFF,TGTGCCAGCAGCCAGAACACTGAAGCTTTCTTT
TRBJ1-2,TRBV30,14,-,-,CAWSKDRGDYGYTF,TGTGCCTGGAGTAAGGACCGGGGGGACTATGGCTACACCTTC
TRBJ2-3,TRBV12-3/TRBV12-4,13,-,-,CASTPGVTDTQYF,TGTGCCAGCACCCCAGGGGTCACAGATACGCAGTATTTT
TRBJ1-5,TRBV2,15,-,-,CASSPSGGANQPQHF,TGTGCCAGCAGTCCCTCCGGGGGGGCTAATCAGCCCCAGCATTTT
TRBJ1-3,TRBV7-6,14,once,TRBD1,CASSPDRVGNTIYF,TGTGCCAGCAGTCCGGACAGGGTTGGAAACACCATATATTTT
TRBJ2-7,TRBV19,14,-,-,CASSKIGGLGEQYF,TGTGCCAGTAGTAAAATAGGAGGGCTGGGCGAGCAGTACTTC
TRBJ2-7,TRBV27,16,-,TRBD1,CASSPTDRGSRYEQYF,TGTGCCAGCAGTCCGACTGACAGGGGCTCCCGCTACGAGCAGTACTTC
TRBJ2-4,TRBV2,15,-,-,CASSESLPAKNIQYF,TGTGCCAGCAGTGAAAGTCTACCTGCCAAAAACATTCAGTACTTC
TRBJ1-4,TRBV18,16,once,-,CASSRSTVATNEKLFF,TGTGCCAGCTCACGATCGACAGTTGCAACTAATGAAAAACTGTTTTTT
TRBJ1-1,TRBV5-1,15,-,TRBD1,CASSYRTGVRTEAFF,TGCGCCAGCAGCTATCGGACAGGGGTGCGGACTGAAGCTTTCTTT
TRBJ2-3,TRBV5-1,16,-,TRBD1,CASSSGTAASTDTQYF,TGCGCCAGCAGCTCCGGGACAGCCGCGAGCACAGATACGCAGTATTTT
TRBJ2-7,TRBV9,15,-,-,CASSGAPSSSYEQYF,TGTGCCAGCAGTGGAGCTCCCAGTAGCTCCTACGAGCAGTACTTC
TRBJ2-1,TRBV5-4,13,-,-,CASTRGQYNEQFF,TGTGCCAGCACCCGAGGCCAGTACAATGAGCAGTTCTTC
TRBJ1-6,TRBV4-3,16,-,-,CASSQEVGQGGSPLHF,TGCGCCAGCAGCCAAGAGGTAGGGCAGGGCGGATCACCCCTCCACTTT
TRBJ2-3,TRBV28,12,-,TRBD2,CASSLTSYTQYF,TGTGCCAGCAGTTTGACTAGCTATACGCAGTATTTT
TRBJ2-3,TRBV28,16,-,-,CASSPGGRASADTQYF,TGTGCCAGCTCCCCGGGGGGCAGGGCGTCCGCAGATACGCAGTATTTT
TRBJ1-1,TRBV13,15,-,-,CASSPQGLGNTEAFF,TGTGCCAGCAGCCCCCAGGGACTCGGCAACACTGAAGCTTTCTTT